This T cell receptor (beta chain) emerged from a study of beta chain features in type 1 diabetes. Study summary: Sorted cells, approximately 110 million in number, were examined across all samples. Points from the study as a whole: Type 1 diabetes patients had moderately but significantly shorter TCRB CDR3s in all four CD4+ subsets. Resolution of whether HLA type affects TCRB rearrangement was not achieved here.

The entirety of the isolated RNA underwent reverse transcription, so expressed TCRB transcripts were sequenced. Some clones are missing from TCRdb's copy, which holds only in-frame ones; the method was immunoSEQ multiplex PCR. The sample has some 350,000 clones; 8% to 10% are singletons. Trimming pared 2 bases from V and 4 bases from J, leaving 14 bases between. CDR1 is MNHNY, CDR2 SVGAGI, per germline (reference sequence). The CDR3 spans 15 residues. This clone has just a few counts. Its antigen is unidentified. V and J are TRBV6-6 and TRBJ1-1, with D maybe TRBD1 (5 bases). Sequencing was performed on central memory CD4+ T cells from blood. This TCR derives from a young man with type 1 diabetes. CDR3 in DNA: TGTGCCAGCAGTTACGGGGCCAGGGTTGCCACTGAAGCTTTCTTT. As protein: CASSYGARVATEAFF.